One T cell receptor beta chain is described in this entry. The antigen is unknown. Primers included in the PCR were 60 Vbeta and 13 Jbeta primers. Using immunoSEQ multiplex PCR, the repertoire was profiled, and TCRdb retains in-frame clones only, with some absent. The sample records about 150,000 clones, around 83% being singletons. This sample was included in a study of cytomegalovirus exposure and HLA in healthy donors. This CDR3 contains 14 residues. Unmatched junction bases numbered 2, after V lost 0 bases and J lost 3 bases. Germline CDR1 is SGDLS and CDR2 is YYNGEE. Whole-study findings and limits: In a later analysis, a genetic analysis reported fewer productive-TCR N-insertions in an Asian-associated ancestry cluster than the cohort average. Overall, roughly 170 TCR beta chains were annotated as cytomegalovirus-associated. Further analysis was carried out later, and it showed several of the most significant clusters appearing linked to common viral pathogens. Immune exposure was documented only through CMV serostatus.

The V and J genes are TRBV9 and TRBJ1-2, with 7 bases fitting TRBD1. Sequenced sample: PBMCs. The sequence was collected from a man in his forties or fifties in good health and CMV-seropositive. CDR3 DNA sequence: TGTGCCAGCAGCGTAGGACAGGGTCACTATGGCTACACCTTC. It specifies CASSVGQGHYGYTF.